Detailed here is one T cell receptor beta chain. The antigen remains undetermined. Random hexamers were used to reverse transcribe roughly 0.5 to 1 ug of RNA. From the immunoSEQ multiplex PCR reads, TCRdb called clonotypes with MiXCR, one entry per CDR3 protein. The sample holds fewer than 200,000 distinct CDR3 sequences, around 96% seen once. These data come from a study of CD8 T cells in Susac syndrome. Negative isolation yielded CD8+ and CD4+ T cells; FACS enriched TEMRA cells. V was cut by 5 bases and J by 1 base, with 6 bases left in between. Per the germline V gene, CDR1 is SQVTM and CDR2 is ANQGSEA. The CDR3 has 11 amino acids. General study results and limits: Regarding the TCR sequencing and HLA analysis, the study admitted that a relatively small number of individuals were involved.

The chain is built from TRBV29-1 and TRBJ2-7, with D unclear. This receptor was taken from a human donor in good health. The sequenced material came from CD4+ T cells from PBMCs. CDR3 loop: CSVSWSYEQYF. The CDR3, as DNA: TGCAGCGTTTCTTGGTCCTACGAGCAGTACTTC.